This T cell receptor (beta chain) was documented in a study of response to subunit inactivated influenza vaccine. With 5 bases clipped from V and 5 bases from J, the junction kept 7 bases outside the gene matches. The germline V gene has CDR1 DFQATT and CDR2 SNEGSKA (reference sequence). The CDR3 is 14 amino acids. TCRdb re-derived calls from the RT-PCR reads in MiXCR, one entry per CDR3 protein. The repertoire holds 860,000 or so distinct CDR3 sequences, with approximately 21% as singletons. This rearrangement joins TRBV20-1 to TRBJ2-3, with 10 positions matching TRBD2. This clonotype originated in a man in his forties or fifties who received an inactivated influenza vaccine. Sample: PBMCs from blood, taken 4 to 6 days after vaccination. The CDR3 DNA follows: TGCAGTGCTCCCCCTAGCGGGAGAAGAGATACGCAGTATTTT. This translates into CSAPPSGRRDTQYF.